Listed below are T cell receptor beta chains from one sample, sequenced in a study of human T cells and chemical hapten exposure. Using its own MiXCR run on the RACE reads, TCRdb lists one record per CDR3 protein. The sample has about 120,000 distinct CDR3 sequences, roughly 13% seen once. Sequences were derived from whole blood, sampled in connection with sensitization to the hapten diphenylcyclopropenone (DPC). The origin of the receptors is a man aged 18 to 30 with alopecia areata. Some clones in this sample may be carry-over from other donors' samples. The CDR3 runs from the conserved cysteine through the conserved F or W. A D gene is named only where the DNA matches it firmly. Some rows have no size entry. The others give once, few or many, or a class for an expanded clone.

size,J,V,D,DNA,CDR3
many,TRBJ2-3,TRBV6-2/TRBV6-3,.,TGTGCCAGCACTCCAGAGGGGATTACGCAGTATTTT,CASTPEGITQYF
.,TRBJ2-5,TRBV29-1,TRBD2,TGCAGCTCTTGGGGGGGGAATTTGTACCAAGAGACCCAGTACTTC,CSSWGGNLYQETQYF
.,TRBJ1-5,TRBV12-3/TRBV12-4,.,TGTGCCAGCAGCGCCGACAGACTTAGCAATCAGCCCCAGCATTTT,CASSADRLSNQPQHF
few,TRBJ2-2,TRBV10-3,.,TGTGCCACCCTGAACACTTACACCGGGGAGCTGTTTTTT,CATLNTYTGELFF
.,TRBJ2-5,TRBV4-1,.,TGCGCCAGCAGCCAAGATTTCCCGGCAGGGACCGCGAGGGAGACCCAGTACTTC,CASSQDFPAGTARETQYF
.,TRBJ1-4,TRBV6-9,TRBD1,TGTGCCAGCAGTTATGGGGACAGGGATGAAAAACTGTTTTTT,CASSYGDRDEKLFF
few,TRBJ1-1,TRBV6-2/TRBV6-3,TRBD1,TGTGCCAGCAGTTACGGGGGACAGCTTAATGAAGCTTTCTTT,CASSYGGQLNEAFF
.,TRBJ2-5,TRBV5-4,TRBD1,TGTGCCAGCAGTTATACCGACAGGGTTCGGATCAAAGAGACCCAGTACTTC,CASSYTDRVRIKETQYF
few,TRBJ2-3,TRBV7-2,.,TGTGCCAGCACCTTGGATACGCAGTATTTT,CASTLDTQYF
many,TRBJ2-7,TRBV11-2,.,TGTGCCAGCAGCTTAATCTCCTACGAGCAGTACTTC,CASSLISYEQYF
few,TRBJ1-1,TRBV29-1,.,TGCAGCGTTGAAGATCCGGGGGGTCGCGCTGAAGCTTTCTTT,CSVEDPGGRAEAFF
.,TRBJ1-3,TRBV12-3/TRBV12-4,.,TGTGCCAGCAGGTCGGGGGCCTCTGGAAACACCATATATTTT,CASRSGASGNTIYF
few,TRBJ2-5,TRBV11-2,.,TGTGCCAGCAGCGGTACTAGGTTCCGGCTGGAGACCCAGTACTTC,CASSGTRFRLETQYF
few,TRBJ2-5,TRBV7-9,TRBD1,TGTGCCAGCAGCTTACCCAAACCCCTACCGGGACAGCAAACCTTGGAAGAGACCCAGTACTTC,CASSLPKPLPGQQTLEETQYF
many,TRBJ1-5,TRBV20-1,TRBD1,TGCAGTGCTAGACCCGGGACAGCGAGCAATCAGCCCCAGCATTTT,CSARPGTASNQPQHF
few,TRBJ2-7,TRBV12-3/TRBV12-4,.,TGTGCCAGCAGTACAGGATCTACTTCCTACGAGCAGTACTTC,CASSTGSTSYEQYF
few,TRBJ2-2,TRBV14,.,TGTGCCAGCAGCCAAAATTCGGGGCCCGGGGAGCTGTTTTTT,CASSQNSGPGELFF